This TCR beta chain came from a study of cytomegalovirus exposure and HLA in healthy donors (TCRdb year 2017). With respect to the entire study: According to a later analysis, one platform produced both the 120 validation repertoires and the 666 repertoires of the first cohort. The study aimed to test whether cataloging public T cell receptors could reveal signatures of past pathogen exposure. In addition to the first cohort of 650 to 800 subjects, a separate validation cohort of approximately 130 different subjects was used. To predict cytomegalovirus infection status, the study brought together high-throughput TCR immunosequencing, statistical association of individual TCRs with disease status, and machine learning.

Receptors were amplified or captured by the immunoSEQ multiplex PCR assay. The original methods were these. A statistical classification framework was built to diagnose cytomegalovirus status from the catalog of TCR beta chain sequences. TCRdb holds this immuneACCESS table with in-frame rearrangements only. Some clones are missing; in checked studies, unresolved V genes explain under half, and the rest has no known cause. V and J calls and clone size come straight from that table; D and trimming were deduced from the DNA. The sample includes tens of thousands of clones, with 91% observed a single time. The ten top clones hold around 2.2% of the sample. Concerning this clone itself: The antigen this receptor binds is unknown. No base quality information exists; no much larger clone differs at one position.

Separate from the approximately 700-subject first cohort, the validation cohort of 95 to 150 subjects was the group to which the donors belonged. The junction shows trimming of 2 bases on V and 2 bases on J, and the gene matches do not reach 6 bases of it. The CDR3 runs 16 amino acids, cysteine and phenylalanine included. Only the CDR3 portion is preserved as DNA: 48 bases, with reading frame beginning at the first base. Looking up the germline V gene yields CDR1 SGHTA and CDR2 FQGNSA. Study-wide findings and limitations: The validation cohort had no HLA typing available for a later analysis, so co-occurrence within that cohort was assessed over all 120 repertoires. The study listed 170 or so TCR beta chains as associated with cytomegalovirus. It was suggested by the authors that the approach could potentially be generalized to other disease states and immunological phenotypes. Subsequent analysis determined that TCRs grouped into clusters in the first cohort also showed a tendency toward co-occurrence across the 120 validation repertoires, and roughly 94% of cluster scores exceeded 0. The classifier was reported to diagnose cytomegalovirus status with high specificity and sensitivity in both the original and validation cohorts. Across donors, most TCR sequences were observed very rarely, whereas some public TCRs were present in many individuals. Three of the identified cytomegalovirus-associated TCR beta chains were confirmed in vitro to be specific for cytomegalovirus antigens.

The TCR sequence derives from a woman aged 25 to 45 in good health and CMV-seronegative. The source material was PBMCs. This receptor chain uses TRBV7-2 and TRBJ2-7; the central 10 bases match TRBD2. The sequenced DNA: TGTGCCAGCAGCTTAAGCGCTAGCGGGGGAGCCTACGAGCAGTACTTC. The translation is CASSLSASGGAYEQYF.